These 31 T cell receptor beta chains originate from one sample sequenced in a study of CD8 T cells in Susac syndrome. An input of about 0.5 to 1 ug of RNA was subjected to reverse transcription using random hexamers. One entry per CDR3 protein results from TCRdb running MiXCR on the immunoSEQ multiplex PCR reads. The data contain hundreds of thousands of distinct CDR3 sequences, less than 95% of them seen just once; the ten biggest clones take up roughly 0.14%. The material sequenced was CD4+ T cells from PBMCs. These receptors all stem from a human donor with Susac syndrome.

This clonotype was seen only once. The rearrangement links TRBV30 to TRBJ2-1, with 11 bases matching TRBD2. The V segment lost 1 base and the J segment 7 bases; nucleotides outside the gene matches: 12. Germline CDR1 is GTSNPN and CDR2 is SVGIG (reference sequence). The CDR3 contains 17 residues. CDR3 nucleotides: TGTGCCTGGAGTGGGCGACTAGCGGGGAAAAGGTGGAATGAGCAGTTCTTC. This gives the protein CAWSGRLAGKRWNEQFF. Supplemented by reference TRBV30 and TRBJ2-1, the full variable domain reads SQTIHQWPATLVQPVGSPLSLECTVEGTSNPNLYWYRQAAGRGLQLLFYSVGIGQISSEVPQNLSASRPQDRQFILSSKKLLLSDSGFYLCAWSGRLAGKRWNEQFFGPGTRLTVL.

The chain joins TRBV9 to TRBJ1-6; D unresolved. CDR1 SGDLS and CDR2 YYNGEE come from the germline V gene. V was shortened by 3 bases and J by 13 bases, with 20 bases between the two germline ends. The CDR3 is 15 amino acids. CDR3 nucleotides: TGTGCCAGCAGCGGCGGAGACGCGGAAAATGCTCCCCTCCACTTT. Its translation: CASSGGDAENAPLHF.

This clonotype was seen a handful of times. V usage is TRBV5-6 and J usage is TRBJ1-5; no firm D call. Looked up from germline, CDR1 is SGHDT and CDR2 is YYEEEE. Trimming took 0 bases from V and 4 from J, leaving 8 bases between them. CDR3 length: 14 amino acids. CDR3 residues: CASSLAGRNQPQHF. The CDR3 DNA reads TGTGCCAGCAGCTTGGCGGGGAGAAATCAGCCCCAGCATTTT.

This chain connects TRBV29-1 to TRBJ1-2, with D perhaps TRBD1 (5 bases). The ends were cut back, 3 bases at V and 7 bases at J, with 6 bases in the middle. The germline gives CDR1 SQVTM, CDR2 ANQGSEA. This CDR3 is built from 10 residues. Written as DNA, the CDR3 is TGCAGCGTTGAGGGGGGTGGCTACACCTTC. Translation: CSVEGGGYTF.

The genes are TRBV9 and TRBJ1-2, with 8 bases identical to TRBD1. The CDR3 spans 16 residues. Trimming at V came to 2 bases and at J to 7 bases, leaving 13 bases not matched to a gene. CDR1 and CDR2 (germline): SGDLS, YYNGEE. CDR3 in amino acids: CASSVTAGGSSSGYTF. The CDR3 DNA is TGTGCCAGCAGCGTGACGGCAGGGGGCAGTTCCTCTGGCTACACCTTC.

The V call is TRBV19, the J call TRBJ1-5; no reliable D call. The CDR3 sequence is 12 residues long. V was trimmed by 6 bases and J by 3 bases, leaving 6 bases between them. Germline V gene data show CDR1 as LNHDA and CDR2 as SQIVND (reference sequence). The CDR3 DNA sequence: TGTGCCAGTAGATCTATCAATCAGCCCCAGCATTTT. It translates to CASRSINQPQHF.

CDR3 region: CASLDRTTYEQYF. The CDR3 DNA reads as TGTGCCAGTCTTGACAGAACAACCTACGAGCAGTACTTC. The chain links TRBV19 to TRBJ2-7; weak D call: TRBD1 (5 bases). CDR1 is LNHDA and CDR2 is SQIVND in the germline V gene (reference sequence). With 8 bases removed from V and 2 bases from J, the gap between germline ends came to 13 bases. The CDR3 spans 13 residues.

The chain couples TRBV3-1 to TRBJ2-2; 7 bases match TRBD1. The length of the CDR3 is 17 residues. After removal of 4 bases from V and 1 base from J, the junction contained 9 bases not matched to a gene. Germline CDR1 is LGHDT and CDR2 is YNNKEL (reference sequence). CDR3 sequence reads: CASSRIVGQRNTGELFF. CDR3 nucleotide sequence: TGTGCCAGCAGCCGGATTGTGGGACAGAGGAACACCGGGGAGCTGTTTTTT. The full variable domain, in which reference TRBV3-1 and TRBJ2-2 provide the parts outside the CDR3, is DTAVSQTPKYLVTQMGNDKSIKCEQNLGHDTMYWYKQDSKKFLKIMFSYNNKELIINETVPNRFSPKSPDKAHLNLHINSLELGDSAVYFCASSRIVGQRNTGELFFGEGSRLTVL.

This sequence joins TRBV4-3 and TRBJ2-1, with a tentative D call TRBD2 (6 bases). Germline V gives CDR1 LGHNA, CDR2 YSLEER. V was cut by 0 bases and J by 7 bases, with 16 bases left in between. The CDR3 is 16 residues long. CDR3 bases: TGCGCCAGCAGCCAAGATTATCGGGCAGGGAGGAATGAGCAGTTCTTC. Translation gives CASSQDYRAGRNEQFF.

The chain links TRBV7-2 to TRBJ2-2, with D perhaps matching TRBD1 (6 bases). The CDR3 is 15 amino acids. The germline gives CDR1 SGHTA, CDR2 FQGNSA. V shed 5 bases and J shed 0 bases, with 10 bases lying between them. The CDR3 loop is CASSQGQTNTGELFF. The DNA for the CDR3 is TGTGCCAGCAGCCAAGGACAGACGAACACCGGGGAGCTGTTTTTT.

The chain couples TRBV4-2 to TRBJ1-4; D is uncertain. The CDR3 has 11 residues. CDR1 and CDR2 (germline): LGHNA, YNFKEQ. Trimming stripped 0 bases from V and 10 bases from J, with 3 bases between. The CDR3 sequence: CASSQDAKLFF. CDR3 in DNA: TGTGCCAGCAGCCAAGATGCAAAACTGTTTTTT.

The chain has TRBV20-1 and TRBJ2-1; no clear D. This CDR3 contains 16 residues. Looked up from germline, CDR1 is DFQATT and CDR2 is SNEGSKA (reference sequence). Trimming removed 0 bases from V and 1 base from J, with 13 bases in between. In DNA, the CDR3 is TGCAGTGCTAGAGATCTTATGACTGTGTCCTACAATGAGCAGTTCTTC. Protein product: CSARDLMTVSYNEQFF.

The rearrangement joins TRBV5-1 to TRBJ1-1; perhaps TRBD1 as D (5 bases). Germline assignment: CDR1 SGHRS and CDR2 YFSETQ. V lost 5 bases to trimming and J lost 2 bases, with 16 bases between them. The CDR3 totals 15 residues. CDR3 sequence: CASSPTRVTNTEAFF. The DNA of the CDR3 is TGCGCCAGCAGTCCTACCAGGGTTACCAACACTGAAGCTTTCTTT.

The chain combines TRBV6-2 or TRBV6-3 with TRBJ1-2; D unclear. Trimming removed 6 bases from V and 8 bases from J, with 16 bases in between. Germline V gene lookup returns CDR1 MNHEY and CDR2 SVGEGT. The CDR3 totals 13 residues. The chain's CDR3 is CASSRPDPRGYTF. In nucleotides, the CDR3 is TGTGCCAGCAGCCGACCCGATCCTAGAGGCTACACCTTC.

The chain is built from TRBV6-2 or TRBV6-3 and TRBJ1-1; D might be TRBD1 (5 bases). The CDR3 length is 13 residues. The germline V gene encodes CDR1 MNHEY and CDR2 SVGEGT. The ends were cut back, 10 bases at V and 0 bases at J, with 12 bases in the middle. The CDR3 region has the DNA TGTGCCACCGGTGAGGGGATGAACACTGAAGCTTTCTTT. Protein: CATGEGMNTEAFF.

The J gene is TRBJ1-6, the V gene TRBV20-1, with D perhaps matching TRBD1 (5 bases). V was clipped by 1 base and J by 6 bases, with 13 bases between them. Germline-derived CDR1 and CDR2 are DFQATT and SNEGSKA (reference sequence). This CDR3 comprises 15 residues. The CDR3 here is CSARAPLGGNSPLHF. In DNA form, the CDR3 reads TGCAGTGCTAGAGCTCCGTTGGGGGGTAATTCACCCCTCCACTTT.

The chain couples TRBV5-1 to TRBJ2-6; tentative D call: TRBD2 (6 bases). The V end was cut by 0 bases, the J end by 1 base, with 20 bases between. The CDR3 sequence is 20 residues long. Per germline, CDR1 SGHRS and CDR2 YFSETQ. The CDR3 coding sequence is TGCGCCAGCAGCTTGGTCCTACATGGGGCGGGGTTGTCTGGGGCCAACGTCCTGACTTTC. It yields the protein CASSLVLHGAGLSGANVLTF. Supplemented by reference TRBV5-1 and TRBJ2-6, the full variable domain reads KAGVTQTPRYLIKTRGQQVTLSCSPISGHRSVSWYQQTPGQGLQFLFEYFSETQRNKGNFPGRFSGRQFSNSRSEMNVSTLELGDSALYLCASSLVLHGAGLSGANVLTFGAGSRLTVL.

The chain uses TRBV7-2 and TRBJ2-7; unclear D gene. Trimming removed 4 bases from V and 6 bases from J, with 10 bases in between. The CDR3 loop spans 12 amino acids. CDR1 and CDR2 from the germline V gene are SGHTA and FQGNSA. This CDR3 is CASSSSRSEQYF. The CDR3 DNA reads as TGTGCCAGCAGCTCAAGTCGGTCCGAGCAGTACTTC.

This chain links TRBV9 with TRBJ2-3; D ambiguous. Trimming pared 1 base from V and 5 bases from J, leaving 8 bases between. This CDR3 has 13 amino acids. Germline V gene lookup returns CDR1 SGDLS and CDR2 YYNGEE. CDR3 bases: TGTGCCAGCAGCGTAACCCCCCGAGATACGCAGTATTTT. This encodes CASSVTPRDTQYF.

The CDR3 reads CASSFWAPQGGAFF. CDR3 nucleotide sequence: TGTGCCAGCAGCTTTTGGGCCCCACAGGGTGGAGCTTTCTTT. J is TRBJ1-1 and V is TRBV7-2; tentatively, D is TRBD1 (6 bases). Germline CDR1 reads SGHTA; CDR2 reads FQGNSA. Trimming left V 3 bases short and J 10 bases short, with 18 bases between. The CDR3 is made up of 14 amino acids.

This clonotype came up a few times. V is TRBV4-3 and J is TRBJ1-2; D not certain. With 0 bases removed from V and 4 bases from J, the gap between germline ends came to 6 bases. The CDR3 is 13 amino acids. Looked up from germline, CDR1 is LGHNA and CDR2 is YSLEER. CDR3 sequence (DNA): TGCGCCAGCAGCCAAGAGGTCCGCTATGGCTACACCTTC. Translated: CASSQEVRYGYTF.

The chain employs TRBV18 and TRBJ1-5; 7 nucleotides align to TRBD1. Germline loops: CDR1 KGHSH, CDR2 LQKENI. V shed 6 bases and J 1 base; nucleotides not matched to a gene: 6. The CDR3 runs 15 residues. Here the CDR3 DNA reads TGTGCCAGCTCGCTGACAGGGTTGAGCAATCAGCCCCAGCATTTT. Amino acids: CASSLTGLSNQPQHF.

The CDR3 loop is CASSQSRGRSPLHF. In DNA, the CDR3 is TGTGCCAGCAGTCAGTCACGGGGCCGTTCACCCCTCCACTTT. The rearrangement links TRBV6-5 to TRBJ1-6; TRBD1 is a possible D gene (5 bases). The ends were cut back, 5 bases at V and 9 bases at J, with 14 bases in the middle. Germline V CDR1 and CDR2: MNHEY, SVGAGI. This CDR3 is 14 amino acids long.

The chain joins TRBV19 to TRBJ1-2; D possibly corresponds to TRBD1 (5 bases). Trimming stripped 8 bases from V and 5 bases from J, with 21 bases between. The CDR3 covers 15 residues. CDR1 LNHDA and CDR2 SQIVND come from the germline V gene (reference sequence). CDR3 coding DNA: TGTGCCAGTGAGCGGGTTCAGGGTTCGGGGTATGGCTACACCTTC. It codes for CASERVQGSGYGYTF.

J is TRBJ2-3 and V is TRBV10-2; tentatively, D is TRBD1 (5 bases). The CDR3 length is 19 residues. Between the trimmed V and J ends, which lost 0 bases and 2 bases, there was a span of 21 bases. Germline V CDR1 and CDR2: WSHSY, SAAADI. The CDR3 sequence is CASSESTLGRLPNTDTQYF. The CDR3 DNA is TGCGCCAGCAGTGAGTCGACTCTGGGGCGGCTACCTAACACAGATACGCAGTATTTT.

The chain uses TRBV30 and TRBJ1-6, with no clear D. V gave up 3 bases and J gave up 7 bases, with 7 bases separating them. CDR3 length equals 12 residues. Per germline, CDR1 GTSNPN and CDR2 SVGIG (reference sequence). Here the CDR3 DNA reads TGTGCCTGGAGAAACACCAATTCACCCCTCCACTTT. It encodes CAWRNTNSPLHF.

CDR3 sequence: CASSLGTDVSNQPQHF. The CDR3 DNA reads TGCGCCAGCAGCTTGGGGACAGACGTTTCCAATCAGCCCCAGCATTTT. The chain is built from TRBV5-1 and TRBJ1-5, with D maybe TRBD1 (6 bases). CDR1 is SGHRS and CDR2 is YFSETQ in the germline V gene. The CDR3 is 16 amino acids. Between the trimmed V and J ends, which lost 0 bases and 3 bases, there was a span of 13 bases.

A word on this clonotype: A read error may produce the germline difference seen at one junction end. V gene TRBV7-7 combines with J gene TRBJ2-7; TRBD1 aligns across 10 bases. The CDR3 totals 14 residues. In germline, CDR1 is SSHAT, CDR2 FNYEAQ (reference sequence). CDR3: CASSAGQGTYEQYF. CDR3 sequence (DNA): TGTGCTAGCAGCGCGGGACAGGGGACCTACGAGCAGTACTTC.

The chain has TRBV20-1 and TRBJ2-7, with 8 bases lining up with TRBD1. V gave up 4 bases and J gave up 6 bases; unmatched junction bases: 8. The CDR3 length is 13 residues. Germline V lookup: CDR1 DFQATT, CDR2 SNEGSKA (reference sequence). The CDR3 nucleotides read TGCAGTGCTAAGCAGGGGGCGCAGGGCGAGCAGTACTTC. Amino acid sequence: CSAKQGAQGEQYF.

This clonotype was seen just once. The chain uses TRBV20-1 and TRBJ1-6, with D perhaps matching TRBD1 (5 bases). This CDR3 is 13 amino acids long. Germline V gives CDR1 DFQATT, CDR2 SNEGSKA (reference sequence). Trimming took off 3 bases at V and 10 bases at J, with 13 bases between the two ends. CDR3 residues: CSARGFRDSPLHF. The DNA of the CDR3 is TGCAGTGCTAGGGGGTTCAGGGACTCACCCCTCCACTTT.

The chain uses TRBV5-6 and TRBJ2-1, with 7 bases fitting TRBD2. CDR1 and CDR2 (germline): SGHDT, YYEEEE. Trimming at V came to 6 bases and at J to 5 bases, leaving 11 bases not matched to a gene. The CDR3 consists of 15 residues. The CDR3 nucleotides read TGTGCCAGCACCCGGAGGGCTAGCGGCCACAATGAGCAGTTCTTC. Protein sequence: CASTRRASGHNEQFF.